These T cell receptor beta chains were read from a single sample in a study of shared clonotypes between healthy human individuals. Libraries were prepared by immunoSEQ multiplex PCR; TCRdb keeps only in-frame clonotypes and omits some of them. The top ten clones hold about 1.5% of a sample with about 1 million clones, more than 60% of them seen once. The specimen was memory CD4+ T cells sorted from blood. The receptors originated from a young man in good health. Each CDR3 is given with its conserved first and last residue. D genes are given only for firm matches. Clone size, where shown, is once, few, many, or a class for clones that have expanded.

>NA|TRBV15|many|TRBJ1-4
TGTGCCACCAGCAGGGGTCAGGGAGAAAAACTGTTTTTT
CATSRGQGEKLFF
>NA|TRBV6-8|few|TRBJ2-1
TGTGCCAGCAGTTACCCCTACTACATGATAAAAGGTTACAATGAGCAGTTCTTC
CASSYPYYMIKGYNEQFF
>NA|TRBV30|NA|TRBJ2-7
TGTGCCTGGAGTGTACTTCTTCACGAGCAGTACTTC
CAWSVLLHEQYF
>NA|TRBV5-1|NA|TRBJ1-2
TGCGCCAGCAGCTTGGAGAGGGCTGGCTACACCTTC
CASSLERAGYTF
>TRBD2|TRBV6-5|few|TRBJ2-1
TGTGCCAGCAGTAAGACTAGCGCGGGTGAGCAGTTCTTC
CASSKTSAGEQFF
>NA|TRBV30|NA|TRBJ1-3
TGTGCCTGGAGTGCCGTACCCCCGGGCTCTGGAAACACCATATATTTT
CAWSAVPPGSGNTIYF
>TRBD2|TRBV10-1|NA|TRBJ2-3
TGCGCCAGCAGGAGCGGGGGGGCCGCGGATACGCAGTATTTT
CASRSGGAADTQYF
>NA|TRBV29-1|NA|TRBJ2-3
TGCAGCGTTGAACCCAGCACAGATACGCAGTATTTT
CSVEPSTDTQYF
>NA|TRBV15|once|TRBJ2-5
TGTGCCACCAGCAGAGATCCGACCGGAGGGACGGAGACCCAGTACTTC
CATSRDPTGGTETQYF
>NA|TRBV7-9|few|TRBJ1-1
TGTGCCAGCAGCTTTACCGCTGCTGAAGCTTTCTTT
CASSFTAAEAFF
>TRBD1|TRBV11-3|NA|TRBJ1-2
TGTGCCAGCAGCTTAGTGAGGGGACAGGGCGAGGCTAACTATGGCTACACCTTC
CASSLVRGQGEANYGYTF
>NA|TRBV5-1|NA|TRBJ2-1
TGCGCCAGCAGCTTGGTGGGCGCAACCAATGAGCAGTTCTTC
CASSLVGATNEQFF
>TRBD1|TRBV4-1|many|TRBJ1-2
TGCGCCAGCAGCCGAATAGCGGGGACAGCTAACTATGGCTACACCTTC
CASSRIAGTANYGYTF
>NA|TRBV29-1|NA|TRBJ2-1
TGCAGCGTTGAAATAGGGCTGATAGGGACCTACAATGAGCAGTTCTTC
CSVEIGLIGTYNEQFF
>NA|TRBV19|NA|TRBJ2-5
TGTGCCAGTATGGTTCCGGGGAAGGGGGAGACCCAGTACTTC
CASMVPGKGETQYF
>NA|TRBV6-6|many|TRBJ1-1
TGTGCCAGCAGTTACCCGCCGGGTGGGTTCATTACTGAAGCTTTCTTT
CASSYPPGGFITEAFF
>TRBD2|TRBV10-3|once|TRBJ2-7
TGTGCCATCAGACCCGGGACTAGATCCTACGAGCAGTACTTC
CAIRPGTRSYEQYF
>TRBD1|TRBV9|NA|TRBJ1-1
TGTGCCAGCAGCGTAGGAAATACAGGGGTGAACACTGAAGCTTTCTTT
CASSVGNTGVNTEAFF
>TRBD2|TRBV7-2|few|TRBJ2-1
TGTGCCAGCAGCTATGTTAGCGGGGGGCCGGGGGAGCAGTTCTTC
CASSYVSGGPGEQFF
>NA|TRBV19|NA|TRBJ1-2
TGTGCCAGTAGTATTGGGGGACAACGAAACTATGGCTACACCTTC
CASSIGGQRNYGYTF
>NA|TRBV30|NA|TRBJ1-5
TGTGCCTGGAGTGAGGGCTACAGGCAGCCTCAGCATTTT
CAWSEGYRQPQHF
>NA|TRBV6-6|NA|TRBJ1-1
TGTGCCAGCAATCTGCGGACAGCGAACACTGAAGCTTTCTTT
CASNLRTANTEAFF
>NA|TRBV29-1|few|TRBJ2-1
TGCAGCGTTGGGACCCCCTCCTACAATGAGCAGTTCTTC
CSVGTPSYNEQFF
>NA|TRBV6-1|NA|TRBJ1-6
TGTGCCAGCAGTGAAATGAGCTCCTATAATTCACCCCTCCACTTT
CASSEMSSYNSPLHF
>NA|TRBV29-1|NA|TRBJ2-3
TGCAGCGTTGAAGATAAAACAGTTCGGTCTAGCACAGATACGCAGTATTTT
CSVEDKTVRSSTDTQYF
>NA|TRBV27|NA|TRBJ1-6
TGTGCCAGAAAATCCACCCGGCAGGGCAGAGGTTCCTATAATTCACCCCTCCACTTT
CARKSTRQGRGSYNSPLHF
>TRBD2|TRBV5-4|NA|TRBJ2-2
TGTGCCAGCAGCTCGATGACTAGCGGGAACACCGGGGAGCTGTTTTTT
CASSSMTSGNTGELFF
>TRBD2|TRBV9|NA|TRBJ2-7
TGTGCCAGCAGCGTAGGTCCTAGCGGGAGTCCCTACGAGCAGTACTTC
CASSVGPSGSPYEQYF
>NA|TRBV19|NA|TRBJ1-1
TGTGCCAGTAGTAATGGACAGCGTGGGACTGAAGCTTTCTTT
CASSNGQRGTEAFF
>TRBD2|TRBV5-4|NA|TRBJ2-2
TGTGCCAGCAGCCCCCGACTAGCGGTGAACACCGGGGAGCTGTTTTTT
CASSPRLAVNTGELFF
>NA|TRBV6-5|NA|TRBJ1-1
TGTGCCAGCAGTTACCGGCCAGTTTCCATGAACACTGAAGCTTTCTTT
CASSYRPVSMNTEAFF
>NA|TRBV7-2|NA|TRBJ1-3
TGTGCCAGCAGCTTAGATGGAGGGCGCTCTGGAAACACCATATATTTT
CASSLDGGRSGNTIYF
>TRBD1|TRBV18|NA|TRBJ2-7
TGTGCCAGCTCACCACCGGGACAGGGACGCGAGCAGTACTTC
CASSPPGQGREQYF
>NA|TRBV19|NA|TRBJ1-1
TGTGCCAGTAGTATTTCCGCAGACTCGAACACTGAAGCTTTCTTT
CASSISADSNTEAFF
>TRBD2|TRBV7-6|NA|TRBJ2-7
TGTGCCAGCAGCTTAGAGGTGGCGGGAGGCGCCTACGAGCAGTACTTC
CASSLEVAGGAYEQYF
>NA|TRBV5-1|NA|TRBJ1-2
TGCGCCAGCAGCTTGGCCCCAGGGACCTATGGCTACACCTTC
CASSLAPGTYGYTF
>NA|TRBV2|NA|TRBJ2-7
TGTGCCAGCAGTGAAGAAGGGCGGGTTTGGCAGTACTTC
CASSEEGRVWQYF
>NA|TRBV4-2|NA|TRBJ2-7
TGTGCCAGCAGCCAAGGGGACGGTGCCTACGAGCAGTACTTC
CASSQGDGAYEQYF
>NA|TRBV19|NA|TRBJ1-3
TGTGCCAGTAGTGTCAAAACCGGGACAAGAACTGGAAACACCATATATTTT
CASSVKTGTRTGNTIYF
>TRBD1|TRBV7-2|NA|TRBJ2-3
TGTGCCAGCAGCTACAGGACAGGGGCCACAGATACGCAGTATTTT
CASSYRTGATDTQYF
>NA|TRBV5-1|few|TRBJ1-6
TGCGCCAGCAGCTTGGGGGGGGACTCCTTTAATTCACCCCTCCACTTT
CASSLGGDSFNSPLHF
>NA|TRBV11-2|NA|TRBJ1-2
TGTGCCAGCAGCTTAGAGCAGGTTCTGGGGGGCTACACCTTC
CASSLEQVLGGYTF
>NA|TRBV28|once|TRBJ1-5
TGTGCCAGCAGGCGACAGGATCTTAGCAATCAGCCCCAGCATTTT
CASRRQDLSNQPQHF
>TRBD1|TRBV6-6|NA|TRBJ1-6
TGTGCCAGCAGTTTACAGGGGCGTGAATCACCCCTCCACTTT
CASSLQGRESPLHF
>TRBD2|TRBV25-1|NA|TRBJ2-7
TGTGCCAGCAGTAACAGTCCGGGCGTAGGACTAGGCGAGCAGTACTTC
CASSNSPGVGLGEQYF
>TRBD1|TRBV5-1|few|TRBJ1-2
TGCGCCAGCAGCCGGACGGGACAGAACTATGGCTACACCTTC
CASSRTGQNYGYTF
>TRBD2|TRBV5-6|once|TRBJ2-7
TGTGCCAGCAGCCCGTCTTTTAGCGGGAGCTTCTACGAGCAGTACTTC
CASSPSFSGSFYEQYF